These 30 T cell receptor beta chains were sequenced from one sample in a study of beta chain features in type 1 diabetes. General study points: Within each of all four CD4+ subsets, Type 1 diabetes patients had TCRB CDR3s that were moderately but significantly shorter.

These receptors have no known antigen. Sequenced material consisted of expressed TCRB transcripts (all of the isolated RNA was reverse transcribed). Generated by immunoSEQ multiplex PCR, the TCRdb table keeps only in-frame clones and is missing some. The sample records hundreds of thousands of clones, approximately 15% being singletons. Material: naive CD4+ T cells from blood. These TCRs come from a man aged 18-30 years with type 1 diabetes.

Only a few counts were recorded for this clone. This sequence joins TRBV7-6 and TRBJ1-4, with a tentative D call TRBD1 (6 bases). The CDR3 runs 14 residues. V lost 5 bases to trimming and J lost 4 bases, with 11 bases between them. CDR1 is SGHVS, CDR2 FNYEAQ, per germline. The CDR3, as DNA: TGTGCCAGCAGCGAGCGAGGGGGTAATGAAAAACTGTTTTTT. As protein: CASSERGGNEKLFF.

The chain recombines TRBV29-1 with TRBJ2-2; D is undetermined. Germline values: CDR1 SQVTM, CDR2 ANQGSEA. Trimming took off 5 bases at V and 4 bases at J, with 11 bases between the two ends. The length of the CDR3 is 13 residues. In DNA form, the CDR3 reads TGCAGCGTTAGTAGGAGTAGCACCGGGGAGCTGTTTTTT. Protein sequence: CSVSRSSTGELFF.

The J gene is TRBJ2-5, the V gene TRBV5-1; 10 bases agree with TRBD2. With 0 bases clipped from V and 5 bases from J, the junction kept 10 bases outside the gene matches. Germline V CDR1 and CDR2: SGHRS, YFSETQ. CDR3 length: 17 residues. The CDR3 loop is CASSLAASGGTGETQYF. The CDR3 DNA sequence: TGCGCCAGCAGCTTGGCGGCTAGCGGGGGAACCGGGGAGACCCAGTACTTC.

In its sample, this clone was seen a few times. The chain joins TRBV28 to TRBJ1-4; 8 bases align to TRBD1. CDR1 and CDR2 from the germline V gene are MDHEN and SYDVKM. Trimming took 7 bases from V and 7 from J; bases not matched to a gene: 8. CDR3 length: 14 amino acids. CDR3 bases: TGTGCCAGCACTATCGGACAGGGCAGTGAAAAACTGTTTTTT. Residues: CASTIGQGSEKLFF.

The rearrangement links TRBV15 to TRBJ1-3; D gene ambiguous. V lost 0 bases, J lost 0 bases, and 9 bases lay in between. The CDR3 covers 16 residues. Germline loops: CDR1 LNHNV, CDR2 YYDKDF (reference sequence). The chain's CDR3 is CATSRDRSSSGNTIYF. As DNA, the CDR3 is TGTGCCACCAGCAGAGATCGCTCCAGCTCTGGAAACACCATATATTTT.

This clone has a handful of counts. V is TRBV28 and J is TRBJ2-4; D uncertain. Germline V gives CDR1 MDHEN, CDR2 SYDVKM. The CDR3 covers 12 residues. The V end lost 2 bases, the J end lost 5 bases, and 4 bases lay between the germline ends. The CDR3 nucleotides are TGTGCCAGCAGTTTACTCCAAAACATTCAGTACTTC. It specifies CASSLLQNIQYF.

This clone was seen a handful of times. This sequence joins TRBV7-9 and TRBJ1-6; tentative D call: TRBD1 (5 bases). Germline V lookup: CDR1 SEHNR, CDR2 FQNEAQ (reference sequence). CDR3 length: 14 amino acids. V shed 3 bases and J shed 13 bases, with 16 bases lying between them. CDR3 loop: CASSFPGGREPLHF. CDR3 DNA sequence: TGTGCCAGCAGCTTTCCGGGGGGTCGGGAGCCCCTCCACTTT.

The V call is TRBV9, the J call TRBJ2-3; possible D gene TRBD1, 6 bases. V lost 2 bases and J lost 2, with 9 bases in between. The CDR3 is made up of 14 amino acids. From germline, CDR1 is SGDLS and CDR2 YYNGEE. The CDR3: CASSVQGLTDTQYF. The CDR3 DNA reads as TGTGCCAGCAGCGTCCAGGGGCTCACAGATACGCAGTATTTT.

This clone was seen only a few times. This chain uses TRBV28 with TRBJ2-5; D unresolved. Germline loops: CDR1 MDHEN, CDR2 SYDVKM. Trimming took off 3 bases at V and 3 bases at J, with 8 bases between the two ends. The CDR3 extends over 13 amino acids. Here the CDR3 DNA reads TGTGCCAGCAGTTTTTGGCGGAAAGAGACCCAGTACTTC. This sequence encodes CASSFWRKETQYF.

This clone has a handful of counts. The chain has TRBV7-9 and TRBJ2-1; D uncertain. V lost 3 bases to trimming and J lost 8 bases, with 11 bases between them. From germline, CDR1 is SEHNR and CDR2 FQNEAQ (reference sequence). The CDR3 runs to 13 residues. Written as DNA, the CDR3 is TGTGCCAGCAGCTTGGGTCTAGACTATGAGCAGTTCTTC. Translated: CASSLGLDYEQFF.

This clone has more than one count but fewer than ten. The gene calls are TRBV5-1 and TRBJ2-7; D is perhaps TRBD2 (5 bases). Germline CDR1 reads SGHRS; CDR2 reads YFSETQ. The CDR3 extends over 17 amino acids. Trimming shortened V by 4 bases and J by 5 bases, and 25 bases separated the two germline ends. CDR3 loop: CASSPIEGEAASHEQYF. The CDR3 region has the DNA TGCGCCAGCAGCCCTATTGAGGGCGAAGCGGCAAGTCACGAGCAGTACTTC.

The table lists this clone with a few counts. The chain employs TRBV29-1 and TRBJ2-5, with a weak D call TRBD1 (6 bases). Germline loops: CDR1 SQVTM, CDR2 ANQGSEA. V was cut by 7 bases and J by 5 bases, with 14 bases left in between. This CDR3 comprises 12 residues. The CDR3 DNA reads TGCAGCGGGTGGACAGAAGAGGAGACCCAGTACTTC. Its translation: CSGWTEEETQYF.

Turning to this clone: The sample contains more than one DNA sequence encoding this CDR3. The V gene is TRBV28, the J gene TRBJ2-2; the match to TRBD1 covers 9 bases. CDR3 length: 14 residues. J lost 5 bases, V lost 3 bases, and 1 base had no gene match. The germline V gene encodes CDR1 MDHEN and CDR2 SYDVKM. This chain's CDR3 is CASSLGQGTGELFF. The DNA for the CDR3 is TGTGCCAGCAGTTTGGGACAGGGAACCGGGGAGCTGTTTTTT.

This clone was detected only a few times. The rearrangement uses TRBV29-1 and TRBJ1-1; a weak D match, TRBD1 (6 bases). Trimming cost V 1 base and J 4 bases, with 10 bases left between them. This CDR3 spans 13 amino acids. The germline V gene encodes CDR1 SQVTM and CDR2 ANQGSEA. CDR3 sequence (DNA): TGCAGCGTTGAAGTTGCAGGGGTCACTGAAGCTTTCTTT. Translation: CSVEVAGVTEAFF.

The CDR3 reads CASSTKSGRGTDTQYF. The CDR3 coding sequence is TGCGCCAGCAGCACCAAGTCGGGCAGGGGGACAGATACGCAGTATTTT. The V call is TRBV5-1, the J call TRBJ2-3; 7 bases fit TRBD1. Germline lookup yields CDR1 SGHRS and CDR2 YFSETQ. V lost 4 bases, J lost 3 bases, and 11 bases stayed unmatched. The CDR3 spans 16 residues.

The chain combines TRBV28 with TRBJ1-2, with 7 bases that match TRBD1. The CDR3 contains 14 residues. Unmatched junction bases numbered 4, after V lost 2 bases and J lost 4 bases. From germline, CDR1 is MDHEN and CDR2 SYDVKM. CDR3 in DNA: TGTGCCAGCAGTTTACCGGACAGGATCTATGGCTACACCTTC. Protein product: CASSLPDRIYGYTF.

V and J are TRBV30 and TRBJ2-3, with D perhaps TRBD2 (6 bases). Trimming left V 4 bases short and J 4 bases short, with 18 bases between. CDR1 and CDR2 from the germline V gene are GTSNPN and SVGIG (reference sequence). The CDR3 is 15 residues long. CDR3 protein: CAWTRDFRRADTQYF. DNA of the CDR3: TGTGCCTGGACCCGGGACTTCAGAAGGGCAGATACGCAGTATTTT.

The chain has TRBV15 and TRBJ1-2; D is unclear. The CDR3 extends over 12 amino acids. V lost 4 bases and J 8 bases, leaving 11 bases between the germline ends. Per germline, CDR1 LNHNV and CDR2 YYDKDF (reference sequence). The CDR3 DNA follows: TGTGCCACCAGCATTACCGGGGTGGGCTACACCTTC. It codes for CATSITGVGYTF. The variable domain in full, completed from reference TRBV15 and TRBJ1-2, reads DAMVIQNPRYQVTQFGKPVTLSCSQTLNHNVMYWYQQKSSQAPKLLFHYYDKDFNNEADTPDNFQSRRPNTSFCFLDIRSPGLGDTAMYLCATSITGVGYTFGSGTRLTVV.

This clone showed up just a few times. The V and J genes are TRBV30 and TRBJ1-1, with D uncertain. Trimming removed 4 bases from V and 6 bases from J, with 18 bases in between. This CDR3 spans 14 amino acids. Germline CDR1 is GTSNPN and CDR2 is SVGIG (reference sequence). CDR3 sequence: CAWTRPGILAEAFF. CDR3 nucleotide sequence: TGTGCCTGGACCAGACCGGGGATTCTCGCTGAAGCTTTCTTT. Full variable domain (outside the CDR3, taken from reference TRBV30 and TRBJ1-1): SQTIHQWPATLVQPVGSPLSLECTVEGTSNPNLYWYRQAAGRGLQLLFYSVGIGQISSEVPQNLSASRPQDRQFILSSKKLLLSDSGFYLCAWTRPGILAEAFFGQGTRLTVV.

This clone has just a few counts. The chain recombines TRBV29-1 with TRBJ2-7; 8 bases align to TRBD2. This CDR3 has 14 residues. Trimming removed 4 bases from V and 9 bases from J; junction bases left unmatched: 14. The germline V gene has CDR1 SQVTM and CDR2 ANQGSEA. CDR3 sequence: CSVALTLAGVRQYF. The CDR3 DNA is TGCAGCGTTGCTCTTACTCTAGCGGGCGTCCGGCAGTACTTC.

This clone has only a few counts. The V call is TRBV19, the J call TRBJ2-1; the match to TRBD2 covers 9 bases. CDR1 is LNHDA and CDR2 is SQIVND in the germline V gene (reference sequence). Losses at the gene ends were 5 bases for V and 6 bases for J; bases not matched to a gene: 11. This CDR3 is built from 16 residues. DNA for the CDR3: TGTGCCAGTAGTTTCCGTAGCGGGAGCGGGGCCAATGAGCAGTTCTTC. Translated: CASSFRSGSGANEQFF.

This clone has only a few counts. This chain links TRBV28 with TRBJ2-7, with D unclear. The CDR3 totals 14 residues. CDR1 and CDR2 from the germline V gene are MDHEN and SYDVKM. The V end was cut by 8 bases, the J end by 2 bases, with 16 bases between. The CDR3: CASGSRGGPYEQYF. DNA of the CDR3: TGTGCCAGCGGATCGCGCGGCGGTCCCTACGAGCAGTACTTC.

V and J are TRBV25-1 and TRBJ1-2; D remains ambiguous. This CDR3 has 11 residues. The V gene lost 6 bases and the J gene lost 4 bases, with 6 bases spanning the gap. CDR1 MGHDK and CDR2 SYGVNS come from the germline V gene. This chain's CDR3 is CASRAFYGYTF. In DNA form, the CDR3 reads TGTGCCAGCAGGGCCTTCTATGGCTACACCTTC.

This clone appeared a few times. The rearrangement joins TRBV18 to TRBJ1-5, with 7 bases lining up with TRBD1. CDR3 length equals 14 residues. Germline trimming cut 6 bases from V and 2 bases from J; bases unmatched to any gene: 4. The V gene's germline CDR1 is KGHSH and CDR2 LQKENI. CDR3 nucleotides: TGTGCCAGCTCTTTAGGACAGGGCAATCAGCCCCAGCATTTT. Its protein product is CASSLGQGNQPQHF.

This clone was observed a handful of times. V is TRBV30 and J is TRBJ1-5; the D is unclear. The CDR3 has 11 residues. Trimming took 2 bases from V and 9 from J, leaving 8 bases between them. The V gene's germline CDR1 is GTSNPN and CDR2 SVGIG (reference sequence). This chain's CDR3 is CAWSSSGPQHF. The CDR3 DNA sequence: TGTGCCTGGAGTTCCAGTGGGCCCCAGCATTTT.

There are a few counts of this clone. This chain joins TRBV7-9 and TRBJ1-2; D possibly corresponds to TRBD1 (6 bases). The V gene's germline CDR1 is SEHNR and CDR2 FQNEAQ (reference sequence). Trimming removed 6 bases at V and 8 bases at J, with 19 bases between. CDR3 length: 14 amino acids. Here the CDR3 DNA reads TGTGCCAGCAGTCCGATCGGGGCAGGGGCCGGCTACACCTTC. It specifies CASSPIGAGAGYTF.

This chain links TRBV2 with TRBJ2-1, with TRBD2 as a possible D gene (5 bases). The CDR3 sequence is 13 residues long. Looked up from germline, CDR1 is SNHLY and CDR2 is FYNNEI. V lost 6 bases and J 10 bases, leaving 16 bases between the germline ends. The CDR3 spells CASSPQRSGEQFF. In DNA, the CDR3 is TGTGCCAGCAGCCCACAGCGGTCTGGAGAGCAGTTCTTC.

The rearrangement uses TRBV19 and TRBJ2-1; D may be TRBD2 (5 bases). Germline CDR1 is LNHDA and CDR2 is SQIVND (reference sequence). CDR3 length: 15 residues. Trimming stripped 5 bases from V and 0 bases from J, with 11 bases between. The CDR3 region is CASSSSGYSYNEQFF. CDR3 nucleotide sequence: TGTGCCAGTAGTTCTTCGGGATACTCCTACAATGAGCAGTTCTTC.

This clone has just a few counts. V usage is TRBV11-2 and J usage is TRBJ2-4, with D perhaps TRBD1 (5 bases). V gave up 4 bases and J gave up 1 base, with 14 bases separating them. The CDR3 contains 16 residues. The germline V gene has CDR1 SGHAT and CDR2 FQNNGV. Here the CDR3 DNA reads TGTGCCAGCAGCTCCTCGCCTGGGGCGGCCAAAAACATTCAGTACTTC. Protein product: CASSSSPGAAKNIQYF.

This chain uses TRBV19 with TRBJ2-4; D possibly corresponds to TRBD1 (6 bases). CDR3 length: 11 amino acids. V gave up 11 bases and J gave up 6 bases, with 11 bases separating them. CDR1 is LNHDA, CDR2 SQIVND, per germline (reference sequence). The CDR3 DNA follows: TGTGCCGCCCAACAGGGAAACATTCAGTACTTC. It specifies CAAQQGNIQYF.